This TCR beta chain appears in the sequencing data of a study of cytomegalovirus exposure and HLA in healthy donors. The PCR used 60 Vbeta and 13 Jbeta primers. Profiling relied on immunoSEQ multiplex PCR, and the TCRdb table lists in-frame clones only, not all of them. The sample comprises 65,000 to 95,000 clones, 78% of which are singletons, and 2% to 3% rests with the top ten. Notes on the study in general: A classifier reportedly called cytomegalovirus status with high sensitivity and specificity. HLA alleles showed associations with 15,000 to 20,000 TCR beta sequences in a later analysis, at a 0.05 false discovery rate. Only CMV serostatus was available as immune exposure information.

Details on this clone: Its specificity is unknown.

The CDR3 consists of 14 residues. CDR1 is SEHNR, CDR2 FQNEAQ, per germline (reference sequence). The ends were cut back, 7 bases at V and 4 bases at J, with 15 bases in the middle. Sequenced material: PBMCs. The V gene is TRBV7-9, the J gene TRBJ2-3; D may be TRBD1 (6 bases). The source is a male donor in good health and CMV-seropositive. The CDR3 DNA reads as TGTGCCAGCACCGGGTCAGGGGTGGCAGATACGCAGTATTTT. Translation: CASTGSGVADTQYF.